This TCR beta chain stems from a study of cytomegalovirus exposure and HLA in healthy donors. Vbeta (60) and Jbeta (13) primers were used in the PCR. Measured with immunoSEQ multiplex PCR; TCRdb has only the in-frame clones, and not every one. The sample records some 180,000 clones, more than 60% being singletons. The table lists this clone with a few counts. This CDR3 contains 14 residues. Trimming removed 5 bases from V and 10 bases from J, with 21 bases in between. Germline CDR1 MNHEY, CDR2 SMNVEV (reference sequence). The TCR was taken from a woman aged 55-70 years in good health and CMV-seropositive. The chain carries TRBV27 and TRBJ2-7, with D hard to call. The source material was PBMCs. Written as DNA, the CDR3 is TGTGCCAGCAGTACTGGCTACCCGCCTACGACACAGTACTTC. Translation: CASSTGYPPTTQYF.